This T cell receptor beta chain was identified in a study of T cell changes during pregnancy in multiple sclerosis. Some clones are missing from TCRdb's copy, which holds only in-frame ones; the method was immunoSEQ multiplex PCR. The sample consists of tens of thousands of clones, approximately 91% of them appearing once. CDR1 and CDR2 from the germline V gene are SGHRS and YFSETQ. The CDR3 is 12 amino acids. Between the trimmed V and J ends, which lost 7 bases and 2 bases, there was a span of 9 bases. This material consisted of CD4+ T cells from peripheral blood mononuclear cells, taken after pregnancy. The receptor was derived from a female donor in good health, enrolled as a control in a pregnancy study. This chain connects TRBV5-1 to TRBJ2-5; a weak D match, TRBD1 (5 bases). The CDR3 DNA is TGCGCCAGCGGGGCTACTCAAGAGACCCAGTACTTC. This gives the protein CASGATQETQYF.